One and the same sample provided the 31 T cell receptor beta chains below, sequenced in a study of T-cell reconstitution after alpha-beta-depleted transplantation in children. Unique molecular identifiers were incorporated into the prepared TCRbeta library. TCRdb redid the calling of the PCR reads with MiXCR, one entry per CDR3 protein. This table holds around 490,000 distinct CDR3 sequences, about an eighth found once. Sequences were derived from PBMCs, mostly from graft donor cells, sampled 180 days after TCRalphabeta/CD19-depleted stem cell transplant. These receptors all stem from a female patient between 2 and 15 years old who had a stem cell transplant for aplastic anemia, so the T cells may come from the graft donor.

V gene TRBV18 combines with J gene TRBJ2-7; tentatively, D is TRBD1 or TRBD2 (5 bases each). CDR3 length equals 13 residues. CDR1 is KGHSH, CDR2 LQKENI, per germline. V was shortened by 3 bases and J by 5 bases, with 11 bases between the two germline ends. CDR3 amino acids: CASSPGPADEQYV. Here the CDR3 DNA reads TGTGCCAGCTCACCGGGACCTGCCGACGAGCAGTACGTC.

This clonotype showed up just a few times. The chain combines TRBV7-9 with TRBJ1-1; TRBD1 matches 9 bases. Trimming took 4 bases from V and 5 from J; bases not matched to a gene: 8. Germline V gene data show CDR1 as SEHNR and CDR2 as FQNEAQ (reference sequence). There are 15 residues in the CDR3. The CDR3 nucleotides read TGTGCCAGCAGCTCGATACAGGGGGCGCATACTGAAGCTTTCTTT. Protein sequence: CASSSIQGAHTEAFF.

The chain is built from TRBV6-1 and TRBJ2-7; the D gene could be TRBD1 or TRBD2 (5 bases each). CDR1 is MNHNS, CDR2 SASEGT, per germline. The CDR3 runs to 15 residues. Deletions cut 4 bases from V and 1 base from J, with 14 bases between. Here the CDR3 DNA reads TGTGCCAGCAGTGCTATTGGGACGGGTTCCTACGAGCAGTACTTC. Encoded protein: CASSAIGTGSYEQYF.

This clonotype was seen repeatedly, ten times or more. This chain's CDR3 is CASSLVGQVYEQYV. The CDR3 DNA follows: TGTGCCAGCAGCTTAGTGGGTCAGGTCTACGAGCAGTACGTC. The rearrangement joins TRBV7-2 to TRBJ2-7; unclear D gene. V shed 1 base and J shed 3 bases, with 10 bases lying between them. The CDR3 contains 14 residues. Germline CDR1 is SGHTA and CDR2 is FQGNSA.

This clonotype was seen more than once but under ten times. The chain combines TRBV28 with TRBJ2-7; possibly TRBD1 or TRBD2 for D (5 bases each). The CDR3 sequence is 14 residues long. V was shortened by 7 bases and J by 2 bases, with 15 bases between the two germline ends. Germline V gene data show CDR1 as MDHEN and CDR2 as SYDVKM. CDR3 loop: CASNSRDGTYEQYF. The CDR3 DNA reads TGTGCCAGCAACTCCCGGGACGGCACCTACGAGCAGTACTTC.

This chain connects TRBV27 to TRBJ2-5, with TRBD2 matching over 12 bases. The CDR3 covers 15 residues. The germline CDR1 and CDR2 sequences are MNHEY and SMNVEV (reference sequence). V trimming: 4 bases; J trimming: 5 bases; junction bases outside the gene matches: 5. The CDR3 region is CASSSSGRGGETQYF. The CDR3 DNA reads as TGTGCCAGCAGTTCTAGCGGGAGGGGAGGGGAGACCCAGTACTTC.

The J gene is TRBJ2-7, the V gene TRBV7-8; D perhaps matches TRBD2 (6 bases). CDR1 is SGHVS, CDR2 FQNEAQ, per germline. The CDR3 contains 14 residues. V was clipped by 7 bases and J by 7 bases, with 20 bases between them. CDR3 sequence reads: CASTSLAASLEQYF. Written as DNA, the CDR3 is TGTGCCAGCACCTCGTTAGCGGCTTCTCTGGAGCAGTACTTC.

The sample holds many counts of this clonotype. The chain joins TRBV5-1 to TRBJ1-2, with a tentative D call TRBD1 (6 bases). Looked up from germline, CDR1 is SGHRS and CDR2 is YFSETQ. This CDR3 is built from 14 residues. With 3 bases removed from V and 7 bases from J, the gap between germline ends came to 16 bases. The CDR3 here is CASSSGEGVSGYTF. The CDR3 DNA reads TGCGCCAGCAGCTCAGGGGAGGGGGTCTCTGGCTACACCTTC. Filled out from reference TRBV5-1 and TRBJ1-2, the complete variable domain reads KAGVTQTPRYLIKTRGQQVTLSCSPISGHRSVSWYQQTPGQGLQFLFEYFSETQRNKGNFPGRFSGRQFSNSRSEMNVSTLELGDSALYLCASSSGEGVSGYTFGSGTRLTVV.

V and J are TRBV4-3 and TRBJ1-2, with 8 bases fitting TRBD1. With 3 bases clipped from V and 2 bases from J, the junction kept 11 bases outside the gene matches. This CDR3 has 17 residues. CDR1 and CDR2 (germline): LGHNA, YSLEER. In DNA form, the CDR3 reads TGCGCCAGCAGCCAGATGGTTTGGACAGGGCTGAACTATGGCTACACCTTC. This translates into CASSQMVWTGLNYGYTF.

This clonotype has at least ten counts. V is TRBV5-1 and J is TRBJ2-1; D gene unclear. In germline, CDR1 is SGHRS, CDR2 YFSETQ. V dropped 1 base and J dropped 8 bases, with 7 bases sitting between them. This CDR3 is built from 12 residues. The CDR3 DNA reads TGCGCCAGCAGCTTGACATTGGATGAGCAGTTCTTC. This gives the protein CASSLTLDEQFF.

The chain has TRBV12-3 or TRBV12-4 and TRBJ1-5, with D uncertain. The V gene lost 3 bases and the J gene lost 7 bases, with 10 bases spanning the gap. The CDR3 contains 13 residues. CDR3 amino acids: CASSFRARQPQHF. The CDR3 nucleotides read TGTGCCAGCAGTTTTCGGGCTCGGCAGCCCCAGCATTTT.

This clonotype was picked up many times. This chain connects TRBV5-1 to TRBJ2-5; 10 bases agree with TRBD1. Germline trimming cut 2 bases from V and 4 bases from J; bases unmatched to any gene: 5. This CDR3 has 15 residues. Looked up from germline, CDR1 is SGHRS and CDR2 is YFSETQ. CDR3: CASSFGTGAGETQYF. The CDR3 DNA follows: TGCGCCAGCAGCTTCGGGACAGGGGCGGGAGAGACCCAGTACTTC. The variable domain in full, with the rest retrieved from reference TRBV5-1 and TRBJ2-5, is KAGVTQTPRYLIKTRGQQVTLSCSPISGHRSVSWYQQTPGQGLQFLFEYFSETQRNKGNFPGRFSGRQFSNSRSEMNVSTLELGDSALYLCASSFGTGAGETQYFGPGTRLLVL.

The V and J genes are TRBV28 and TRBJ2-7; D is unresolved. Trimming removed 3 bases at V and 5 bases at J, with 23 bases between. Germline CDR1 MDHEN, CDR2 SYDVKM. The length of the CDR3 is 17 residues. The CDR3 DNA sequence: TGTGCCAGCAGTTTGGTCTTCCGGGCCACTCTAAAGGACGAGCAGTACTTC. Its translation is CASSLVFRATLKDEQYF.

This clonotype turned up a few times. The chain has TRBV30 and TRBJ1-6; D is ambiguous. The CDR3 is 12 residues long. Trimming removed 3 bases from V and 6 bases from J, with 6 bases in between. Germline values: CDR1 GTSNPN, CDR2 SVGIG (reference sequence). The chain's CDR3 is CAWRDFNSPLHF. CDR3 bases: TGTGCCTGGAGGGACTTTAATTCACCCCTCCACTTT.

The V and J genes are TRBV7-9 and TRBJ1-2, with D uncertain. The ends were cut back, 5 bases at V and 3 bases at J, with 10 bases in the middle. Per germline, CDR1 SEHNR and CDR2 FQNEAQ (reference sequence). This CDR3 contains 13 residues. The CDR3 nucleotides are TGTGCCAGCAGCGCAAGTCGGGACTATGGCTACACCTTC. Amino acids: CASSASRDYGYTF.

This clonotype was counted a few times. V and J are TRBV6-1 and TRBJ1-1; unclear D gene. This CDR3 contains 13 residues. With 2 bases removed from V and 11 bases from J, the gap between germline ends came to 15 bases. Germline V gives CDR1 MNHNS, CDR2 SASEGT. CDR3 sequence (DNA): TGTGCCAGCAGTGAAAAGGTGGAGCGGGAGGCTTTCTTT. Encoded protein: CASSEKVEREAFF.

In its sample, this clonotype was seen a few times. The chain has TRBV12-3 or TRBV12-4 and TRBJ2-7, with D perhaps being TRBD1 or TRBD2 (5 bases each). The CDR3 runs to 14 residues. V was trimmed by 2 bases and J by 5 bases, leaving 13 bases between them. CDR3 protein: CASSLRGPHDEQYV. The CDR3 DNA sequence: TGTGCCAGCAGTTTAAGGGGACCGCATGACGAGCAGTACGTC.

This clonotype was picked up many times. V gene TRBV20-1 combines with J gene TRBJ2-3; TRBD2 might be the D (5 bases). There are 12 residues in the CDR3. Germline assignment: CDR1 DFQATT and CDR2 SNEGSKA (reference sequence). The V gene lost 8 bases and the J gene lost 1 base, with 10 bases spanning the gap. The CDR3, as DNA: TGCAGTAGTAGCGTGGGCACAGATACGCAGTATTTT. It specifies CSSSVGTDTQYF.

The chain has TRBV27 and TRBJ2-7, with 12 nucleotides matching TRBD1. The V gene end was trimmed by 4 bases and the J gene end by 3 bases; junction bases not matched to a gene: 7. The CDR3 contains 16 residues. Germline CDR1 reads MNHEY; CDR2 reads SMNVEV (reference sequence). This chain's CDR3 is CASSYSGTGGIYEQYV. CDR3 DNA sequence: TGTGCCAGCAGTTATTCCGGGACAGGGGGCATCTACGAGCAGTACGTC.

The chain uses TRBV29-1 and TRBJ2-5, with unresolved D. The CDR3 covers 12 residues. Trimming took 3 bases from V and 0 from J, leaving 5 bases between them. Germline V gene sequence: CDR1 SQVTM, CDR2 ANQGSEA. CDR3 loop: CSVDTYQETQYF. CDR3 in DNA: TGCAGCGTTGATACGTACCAAGAGACCCAGTACTTC.

Many counts were recorded for this clonotype. The chain joins TRBV12-3 or TRBV12-4 to TRBJ2-6; TRBD2 aligns across 13 bases. The V and J ends lost 5 bases and 2 bases, in that order; junction bases with no gene match: 3. The CDR3 sequence is 17 residues long. The CDR3 is CASSALAGGTGANVLTF. CDR3 nucleotides: TGTGCCAGCAGTGCACTAGCGGGGGGGACTGGGGCCAACGTCCTGACTTTC.

This clonotype was recorded a few times. The chain's CDR3 is CAISYNWDLEQFF. In nucleotides, the CDR3 is TGTGCCATCAGCTACAATTGGGACCTGGAGCAGTTCTTC. The rearrangement joins TRBV10-3 to TRBJ2-1, with D perhaps assigned TRBD1 or TRBD2 (5 bases each). Trimming removed 6 bases from V and 10 bases from J, with 16 bases in between. The CDR3 extends over 13 amino acids. Germline CDR1 ENHRY, CDR2 SYGVKD.

This chain joins TRBV3-1 and TRBJ2-7; 8 bases agree with TRBD2. Looked up from germline, CDR1 is LGHDT and CDR2 is YNNKEL (reference sequence). The CDR3 loop spans 15 amino acids. V shed 0 bases and J 0 bases; nucleotides not matched to a gene: 1. The CDR3 coding sequence is TGTGCCAGCAGCCAAGAAAGCGGGAGCTCCTACGAGCAGTACTTC. It specifies CASSQESGSSYEQYF.

This clonotype was counted only a few times. The chain has TRBV5-1 and TRBJ1-4, with D maybe TRBD1 (5 bases). Germline CDR1 is SGHRS and CDR2 is YFSETQ. This CDR3 is 15 amino acids long. V lost 4 bases and J lost 5, with 15 bases in between. For the CDR3, the DNA is TGCGCCAGCAGCCCGGGGCAGGCCGGGAATGAAAAACTGTTTTTT. Its protein is CASSPGQAGNEKLFF.

This clonotype appeared a few times. The chain is built from TRBV29-1 and TRBJ2-6, with 7 bases fitting TRBD1. CDR1 and CDR2 (germline): SQVTM, ANQGSEA. The CDR3 has 17 residues. V shed 6 bases and J 0 bases; nucleotides not matched to a gene: 11. Written as DNA, the CDR3 is TGCAGCGTCCTCCGGCCTGGGACAGCCTCTGGGGCCAACGTCCTGACTTTC. Translation gives CSVLRPGTASGANVLTF.

This clonotype was counted between two and nine times. The genes are TRBV28 and TRBJ1-2, with TRBD1 matching over 7 bases. The CDR3 is 13 amino acids. Germline lookup yields CDR1 MDHEN and CDR2 SYDVKM. The V and J ends lost 1 base and 8 bases, in that order; junction bases with no gene match: 4. CDR3 sequence reads: CASSLYRQGGYTF. CDR3 nucleotide sequence: TGTGCCAGCAGTTTATATCGACAGGGCGGCTACACCTTC.

This clonotype was found a few times. The chain joins TRBV12-3 or TRBV12-4 to TRBJ2-3, with unresolved D. This CDR3 comprises 14 residues. Trimming removed 2 bases from V and 2 bases from J, with 8 bases in between. The CDR3 spells CASSLQGITDTQYF. Here the CDR3 DNA reads TGTGCCAGCAGTTTACAAGGTATCACAGATACGCAGTATTTT.

This clonotype showed up just a few times. This sequence joins TRBV5-6 and TRBJ2-1, with TRBD2 identical over 7 bases. After removal of 0 bases from V and 4 bases from J, the junction contained 10 bases not matched to a gene. Germline CDR1 reads SGHDT; CDR2 reads YYEEEE. The CDR3 has 17 residues. CDR3 amino acids: CASSLVTGTNIYNEQFF. The CDR3 DNA reads TGTGCCAGCAGCTTGGTGACCGGGACTAACATTTACAATGAGCAGTTCTTC.

This clonotype came up a few times. CDR3 sequence reads: CASSLPGLARPQETQYF. The CDR3 DNA reads as TGTGCCAGCAGCCTCCCGGGACTAGCGCGGCCCCAAGAGACCCAGTACTTC. V gene TRBV12-3 or TRBV12-4 combines with J gene TRBJ2-5, with 10 positions matching TRBD2. This CDR3 contains 17 residues. J lost 1 base, V lost 6 bases, and 11 bases had no gene match.

This clonotype was seen a handful of times. The chain uses TRBV27 and TRBJ2-7, with D possibly TRBD2 on 6 matching bases. V lost 2 bases, J lost 4 bases, and 9 bases lay in between. CDR1 and CDR2 from the germline V gene are MNHEY and SMNVEV (reference sequence). There are 13 residues in the CDR3. Written as DNA, the CDR3 is TGTGCCAGCAGTTTAATTGGGGGGTACGAGCAGTACGTC. It yields the protein CASSLIGGYEQYV.

In its sample, this clonotype was seen a few times. This sequence joins TRBV7-8 and TRBJ1-2; 7 nucleotides match TRBD1. The CDR3 is made up of 15 amino acids. Per germline, CDR1 SGHVS and CDR2 FQNEAQ. V trimming: 1 base; J trimming: 4 bases; junction bases outside the gene matches: 6. The CDR3, as DNA: TGTGCCAGCAGCTTAGAAAACAGGGGTTTCTATGGCTACACCTTC. This sequence encodes CASSLENRGFYGYTF. The full variable domain, in which reference TRBV7-8 and TRBJ1-2 provide the parts outside the CDR3, is GAGVSQSPRYKVAKRGQDVALRCDPISGHVSLFWYQQALGQGPEFLTYFQNEAQLDKSGLPSDRFFAERPEGSVSTLKIQRTQQEDSAVYLCASSLENRGFYGYTFGSGTRLTVV.